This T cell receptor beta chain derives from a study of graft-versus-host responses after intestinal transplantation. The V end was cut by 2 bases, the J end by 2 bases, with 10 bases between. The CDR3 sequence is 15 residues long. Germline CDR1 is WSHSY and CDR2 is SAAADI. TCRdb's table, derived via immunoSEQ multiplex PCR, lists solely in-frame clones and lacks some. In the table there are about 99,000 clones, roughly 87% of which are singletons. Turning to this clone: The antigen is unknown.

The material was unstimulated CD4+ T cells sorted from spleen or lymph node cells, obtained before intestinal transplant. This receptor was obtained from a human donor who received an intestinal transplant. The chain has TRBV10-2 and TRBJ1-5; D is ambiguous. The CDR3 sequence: CASSEQREGNQPQHF. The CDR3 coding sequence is TGCGCCAGCAGTGAGCAGAGGGAGGGCAATCAGCCCCAGCATTTT.